Each of the 29 T cell receptor beta chains below was sequenced from the same sample in a study of shared clonotypes between healthy human individuals. Sequenced by immunoSEQ multiplex PCR; TCRdb stores in-frame clones only, minus some. The data show approximately 2.5 million clones, 93% seen once. Source material: naive CD4+ T cells from PBMCs. As for subset: CD45RA+ positively selected. The receptors shown here come from a young man in good health. Some clones in this sample may be carry-over from other donors' samples.

V usage is TRBV2 and J usage is TRBJ2-1; no definite D call. V was pared by 10 bases and J by 6 bases, with 19 bases between. Looked up from germline, CDR1 is SNHLY and CDR2 is FYNNEI. This CDR3 spans 14 amino acids. The CDR3 sequence: CATKSSIIGNEQFF. The CDR3 DNA follows: TGTGCCACGAAATCTAGTATAATTGGCAATGAGCAGTTCTTC.

The chain joins TRBV28 to TRBJ1-3; 7 bases agree with TRBD1. With V trimmed by 5 bases and J by 5 bases, 9 bases remained unmatched. CDR1 is MDHEN, CDR2 SYDVKM, per germline. There are 15 residues in the CDR3. The CDR3 loop reads CASSTRQGGRNTIYF. The DNA for the CDR3 is TGTGCCAGCAGTACCCGACAGGGTGGGAGAAACACCATATATTTT.

The J gene is TRBJ1-1, the V gene TRBV30; the D is unclear. V dropped 0 bases and J dropped 0 bases, with 11 bases sitting between them. The V gene's germline CDR1 is GTSNPN and CDR2 SVGIG (reference sequence). The CDR3 sequence is 15 residues long. The CDR3 reads CAWSVPAGMNTEAFF. CDR3 coding DNA: TGTGCCTGGAGTGTACCTGCAGGAATGAACACTGAAGCTTTCTTT.

The J gene is TRBJ2-3, the V gene TRBV29-1; D might be TRBD1 (6 bases). Germline V gene sequence: CDR1 SQVTM, CDR2 ANQGSEA. The CDR3 sequence is 12 residues long. Deletions cut 8 bases from V and 4 bases from J, with 13 bases between. CDR3: CSTTPGADTQYF. The CDR3 DNA follows: TGCAGCACTACACCAGGGGCAGATACGCAGTATTTT.

V usage is TRBV18 and J usage is TRBJ1-2; 9 nucleotides line up with TRBD1. This CDR3 is 13 amino acids long. Germline V gene lookup returns CDR1 KGHSH and CDR2 LQKENI. The ends lost 6 bases at V and 12 bases at J; junction bases unmatched: 11. CDR3 protein: CASSPSRDRANTF. The CDR3 region has the DNA TGTGCCAGCTCGCCGTCCCGGGACAGGGCCAACACCTTC.

The gene calls are TRBV7-3 and TRBJ1-1; the D gene is possibly TRBD1 (5 bases). The CDR3 spans 14 residues. Trimming took off 5 bases at V and 1 base at J, with 11 bases between the two ends. Germline lookup yields CDR1 SGHTA and CDR2 FQGTGA. CDR3 region: CASSQGVSNTEAFF. CDR3 sequence (DNA): TGTGCCAGCAGCCAAGGGGTTTCGAACACTGAAGCTTTCTTT.

The V call is TRBV28, the J call TRBJ2-5, with TRBD1 matching 9 bases. The CDR3 loop spans 17 amino acids. The ends lost 4 bases at V and 0 bases at J; junction bases unmatched: 9. Germline-derived CDR1 and CDR2 are MDHEN and SYDVKM. The DNA of the CDR3 is TGTGCCAGCAGTTGGACGTGGACAGGGGCCCACCAAGAGACCCAGTACTTC. Its protein is CASSWTWTGAHQETQYF.

This chain joins TRBV6-4 and TRBJ2-3; 10 nucleotides align to TRBD2. This CDR3 region has 15 residues. CDR1 and CDR2 from the germline V gene are MRHNA and SNTAGT. The trim removed 4 bases at V and 4 bases at J, leaving 5 bases unmatched. The chain's CDR3 is CASSGTSGTADTQYF. The CDR3 region has the DNA TGTGCCAGCAGTGGCACTAGCGGGACCGCAGATACGCAGTATTTT.

In this sample, this clone turned up once. In the same sample, other DNA sequences code for this CDR3. The V and J genes are TRBV30 and TRBJ1-3; D unclear. The CDR3 spans 13 residues. Germline lookup yields CDR1 GTSNPN and CDR2 SVGIG (reference sequence). V was pared by 1 base and J by 0 bases, with 4 bases between. As DNA, the CDR3 is TGTGCCTGGAGTGCCGACTCTGGAAACACCATATATTTT. It codes for CAWSADSGNTIYF.

The rearrangement joins TRBV5-1 to TRBJ2-5; D gene ambiguous. This CDR3 is 13 amino acids long. Trimming cost V 2 bases and J 3 bases, with 8 bases left between them. Germline CDR1 and CDR2: SGHRS and YFSETQ. The CDR3: CASSLIVEETQYF. As DNA, the CDR3 is TGCGCCAGCAGCTTAATTGTAGAAGAGACCCAGTACTTC. The full variable domain, completed using reference TRBV5-1 and TRBJ2-5, is KAGVTQTPRYLIKTRGQQVTLSCSPISGHRSVSWYQQTPGQGLQFLFEYFSETQRNKGNFPGRFSGRQFSNSRSEMNVSTLELGDSALYLCASSLIVEETQYFGPGTRLLVL.

This sequence joins TRBV19 and TRBJ2-7; D call uncertain. The CDR3 is made up of 12 amino acids. The germline gives CDR1 LNHDA, CDR2 SQIVND (reference sequence). Trimming took 4 bases from V and 2 from J, leaving 6 bases between them. Written as DNA, the CDR3 is TGTGCCAGTAGTAAGTCCGCCTACGAGCAGTACTTC. It specifies CASSKSAYEQYF.

This sequence joins TRBV7-2 and TRBJ2-3, with no clear D. V lost 1 base to trimming and J lost 1 base, with 9 bases between them. The CDR3 loop spans 15 amino acids. Germline CDR1 is SGHTA and CDR2 is FQGNSA. The CDR3 is CASSLGADGTDTQYF. The CDR3 region has the DNA TGTGCCAGCAGCTTAGGAGCAGACGGCACAGATACGCAGTATTTT. The full variable domain, its missing parts supplied by reference TRBV7-2 and TRBJ2-3, is GAGVSQSPSNKVTEKGKDVELRCDPISGHTALYWYRQSLGQGLEFLIYFQGNSAPDKSGLPSDRFSAERTGGSVSTLTIQRTQQEDSAVYLCASSLGADGTDTQYFGPGTRLTVL.

This chain links TRBV10-2 with TRBJ2-7; 14 positions agree with TRBD2. This CDR3 is 14 amino acids long. Germline-derived CDR1 and CDR2 are WSHSY and SAAADI. The junction had 5 bases not matched to a gene; V was cut back by 8 bases and J by 5 bases. CDR3 nucleotides: TGCGCCAGCCGACTAGCGGGAGGGCAGGACGAGCAGTACTTC. Translating gives CASRLAGGQDEQYF.

The chain joins TRBV28 to TRBJ2-7; D is possibly TRBD2 (5 bases). Germline CDR1 reads MDHEN; CDR2 reads SYDVKM. The CDR3 runs 15 residues. V was trimmed by 6 bases and J by 6 bases, leaving 21 bases between them. The CDR3, as DNA: TGTGCCAGCAGAAACCCCTCGCTCGAAGGAGGCGAGCAGTACTTC. It specifies CASRNPSLEGGEQYF.

V usage is TRBV4-2 and J usage is TRBJ2-2; no firm D call. Germline loops: CDR1 LGHNA, CDR2 YNFKEQ. This CDR3 contains 14 residues. The V end was cut by 0 bases, the J end by 7 bases, with 9 bases between. CDR3 loop: CASSQEERIGELFF. For the CDR3, the DNA is TGTGCCAGCAGCCAAGAGGAAAGAATCGGGGAGCTGTTTTTT.

The genes are TRBV9 and TRBJ2-5; D gene ambiguous. Per the germline V gene, CDR1 is SGDLS and CDR2 is YYNGEE. The length of the CDR3 is 14 residues. V was cut by 0 bases and J by 3 bases, with 9 bases left in between. The CDR3 sequence: CASSVVPREETQYF. CDR3 bases: TGTGCCAGCAGCGTAGTGCCCCGGGAAGAGACCCAGTACTTC.

This rearrangement joins TRBV7-2 to TRBJ2-7; D call uncertain. Trimming shortened V by 2 bases and J by 0 bases, and 11 bases separated the two germline ends. From germline, CDR1 is SGHTA and CDR2 FQGNSA. The CDR3 has 15 residues. The CDR3 reads CASSLIVSSSYEQYF. In DNA, the CDR3 is TGTGCCAGCAGCTTAATTGTGAGTAGCTCCTACGAGCAGTACTTC.

The rearrangement uses TRBV28 and TRBJ1-2; TRBD1 might be the D (5 bases). Trimming cost V 4 bases and J 1 base, with 19 bases left between them. The germline gives CDR1 MDHEN, CDR2 SYDVKM. The CDR3 consists of 17 residues. The CDR3 region has the DNA TGTGCCAGCAGTTCTTCAGGGAAAGGAAAGAGTAACTATGGCTACACCTTC. Its protein product is CASSSSGKGKSNYGYTF.

This clone was seen only once. The V and J genes are TRBV28 and TRBJ1-1; 7 positions agree with TRBD1. The CDR3 length is 15 residues. Per germline, CDR1 MDHEN and CDR2 SYDVKM. Trimming took 7 bases from V and 3 from J; bases not matched to a gene: 11. The CDR3 region is CASTLHRGGYTEAFF. Written as DNA, the CDR3 is TGTGCCAGCACCTTACACAGGGGAGGGTACACTGAAGCTTTCTTT.

Turning to this clone: Other DNA variants within this sample encode the same CDR3. V gene TRBV29-1 combines with J gene TRBJ2-6; D unresolved. V was trimmed by 3 bases and J by 4 bases, leaving 4 bases between them. CDR3 length: 12 amino acids. Per germline, CDR1 SQVTM and CDR2 ANQGSEA. The CDR3 DNA sequence: TGCAGCGTTGAGGGGGGGGCCAACGTCCTGACTTTC. This codes for CSVEGGANVLTF.

The chain joins TRBV5-1 to TRBJ2-7; no firm D call. The CDR3 contains 13 residues. Germline V gene lookup returns CDR1 SGHRS and CDR2 YFSETQ. The V and J ends lost 1 base and 6 bases respectively, with 11 bases between them. The CDR3: CASSLSVGPEQYF. CDR3 sequence (DNA): TGCGCCAGCAGCTTGAGTGTAGGGCCCGAGCAGTACTTC.

The V gene is TRBV5-1, the J gene TRBJ2-3; D is unresolved. V gave up 0 bases and J gave up 2 bases, with 13 bases separating them. The CDR3 runs to 16 residues. Germline values: CDR1 SGHRS, CDR2 YFSETQ. DNA of the CDR3: TGCGCCAGCAGCTTGGGGTTGAACGACCCCACAGATACGCAGTATTTT. Translated, it gives CASSLGLNDPTDTQYF.

The chain employs TRBV18 and TRBJ2-5; either TRBD1 or TRBD2 may supply D (5 bases each). There are 14 residues in the CDR3. The V and J ends lost 8 bases and 1 base respectively, with 14 bases between them. Germline lookup yields CDR1 KGHSH and CDR2 LQKENI. The CDR3 sequence is CASTAGTAQETQYF. The DNA for the CDR3 is TGTGCCAGCACTGCCGGGACCGCCCAAGAGACCCAGTACTTC. The entire variable domain, with the rest obtained from reference TRBV18 and TRBJ2-5, is as follows: NAGVMQNPRHLVRRRGQEARLRCSPMKGHSHVYWYRQLPEEGLKFMVYLQKENIIDESGMPKERFSAEFPKEGPSILRIQQVVRGDSAAYFCASTAGTAQETQYFGPGTRLLVL.

DNA for the CDR3: TGTGCCAGCAGCAGGGGCACAGGGAGAACTGAAGCTTTCTTT. Encoded protein: CASSRGTGRTEAFF. J is TRBJ1-1 and V is TRBV4-2; perhaps TRBD1 as D (6 bases). The CDR3 loop spans 14 amino acids. Germline CDR1 and CDR2: LGHNA and YNFKEQ. V dropped 5 bases and J dropped 5 bases, with 15 bases sitting between them.

This chain joins TRBV21-1 and TRBJ2-7. TRBV21-1 represents a pseudogene. The CDR3 consists of 14 residues. The CDR3 reads CASIPGQETSEQYF. The DNA of the CDR3 is TGTGCCAGCATCCCCGGGCAGGAGACTTCTGAGCAGTACTTC.

The J gene is TRBJ1-5, the V gene TRBV28, with TRBD1 identical over 7 bases. The CDR3 is made up of 13 amino acids. Germline CDR1 is MDHEN and CDR2 is SYDVKM. V shed 5 bases and J 6 bases; nucleotides not matched to a gene: 4. As DNA, the CDR3 is TGTGCCAGCAGTGACAGGGTGGGTCAGCCCCAGCATTTT. This encodes CASSDRVGQPQHF. The full variable domain, in which reference TRBV28 and TRBJ1-5 provide the parts outside the CDR3, is DVKVTQSSRYLVKRTGEKVFLECVQDMDHENMFWYRQDPGLGLRLIYFSYDVKMKEKGDIPEGYSVSREKKERFSLILESASTNQTSMYLCASSDRVGQPQHFGDGTRLSIL.

V gene TRBV4-1 combines with J gene TRBJ2-3; D not resolved. V shed 4 bases and J shed 2 bases, with 19 bases lying between them. CDR3 size: 17 residues. The V gene's germline CDR1 is MGHRA and CDR2 YSYEKL. The chain's CDR3 is CASSPPEAHLVTDTQYF. The CDR3 DNA sequence: TGCGCCAGCAGCCCGCCTGAGGCCCACCTAGTCACAGATACGCAGTATTTT.

The chain employs TRBV5-6 and TRBJ1-1; 7 nucleotides line up with TRBD1. Per germline, CDR1 SGHDT and CDR2 YYEEEE. After removal of 3 bases from V and 1 base from J, the junction contained 6 bases not matched to a gene. CDR3 length: 15 amino acids. In nucleotides, the CDR3 is TGTGCCAGCAGCTCATCCTCAGGGGGGAACACTGAAGCTTTCTTT. Amino acids: CASSSSSGGNTEAFF.

This chain connects TRBV11-3 to TRBJ2-3; either TRBD1 or TRBD2 may fit D (5 bases each). Trimming pared 5 bases from V and 0 bases from J, leaving 12 bases between. The CDR3 runs to 15 residues. The germline CDR1 and CDR2 sequences are SGHNT and YENEEA. This CDR3 reads CASSPNGASTDTQYF. The CDR3 DNA reads as TGTGCCAGCAGCCCAAACGGGGCTAGCACAGATACGCAGTATTTT.